This paragraph reports one T cell receptor (beta chain). This sample is part of a study of blood T cell repertoires in COVID-19. Study details: COVID-19 samples, acute and convalescent, were from the United States, Italy and Spain. Sources were T cells, B-cell-depleted T cells, or PBMCs; the material itself was cDNA or gDNA.

This CDR3 has 14 residues. The germline V gene encodes CDR1 SQVTM and CDR2 ANQGSEA. The V segment lost 6 bases and the J segment 3 bases; nucleotides outside the gene matches: 7. In the original workflow: Amplifying reference gene primers gave estimates of nucleated cell counts. Profiling relied on immunoSEQ multiplex PCR, and the TCRdb table lists in-frame clones only, not all of them. V and J calls plus clone size are reproduced from that table; the DNA served to infer D and trimming. Of some 130,000 clones detected, under 90% appear once; the ten largest clones hold roughly 9%. The J gene is TRBJ2-3, the V gene TRBV29-1; the match to TRBD2 covers 9 bases. The sample was peripheral blood. The receptor was derived from a woman aged 55 to 70 with active or convalescent COVID-19. The CDR3 spells CSVESGGRTDTQYF. The CDR3 nucleotides are TGCAGCGTGGAAAGCGGGGGGAGGACAGATACGCAGTATTTT.